The next 6 T cell receptor beta chains were all read from a single sample in a study of blood T cell repertoires in COVID-19. Generated by immunoSEQ multiplex PCR, the TCRdb table keeps only in-frame clones and is missing some. The table records approximately 150,000 clones, roughly four fifths of them present only once. Material: peripheral blood. The receptors here all came from a man aged 55 to 69 with active or convalescent COVID-19.

The chain uses TRBV10-3 and TRBJ1-5; D uncertain. The CDR3 runs 12 residues. Germline CDR1 and CDR2: ENHRY and SYGVKD. V dropped 6 bases and J dropped 2 bases, with 5 bases sitting between them. CDR3 in DNA: TGTGCCATCAGCCCGGGCAATCAGCCCCAGCATTTT. Its translation: CAISPGNQPQHF.

This chain connects TRBV7-6 to TRBJ2-7, with D possibly being TRBD2 (5 bases). This CDR3 comprises 15 residues. Trimming cost V 1 base and J 4 bases, with 14 bases left between them. Germline CDR1 SGHVS, CDR2 FNYEAQ. The CDR3 reads CASSLGRGARYEQYF. The CDR3 DNA follows: TGTGCCAGCAGCTTAGGTCGGGGAGCACGTTACGAGCAGTACTTC.

V and J are TRBV19 and TRBJ1-5, with D unresolved. The germline CDR1 and CDR2 sequences are LNHDA and SQIVND (reference sequence). V lost 4 bases to trimming and J lost 3 bases, with 7 bases between them. The CDR3 length is 13 residues. The CDR3 here is CASSTTANQPQHF. The CDR3 DNA reads TGTGCCAGTAGTACAACAGCCAATCAGCCCCAGCATTTT.

V gene TRBV19 combines with J gene TRBJ2-7; 9 bases agree with TRBD1. The germline V gene has CDR1 LNHDA and CDR2 SQIVND (reference sequence). Losses at the gene ends were 7 bases for V and 5 bases for J; bases not matched to a gene: 3. This CDR3 is 12 amino acids long. CDR3 amino acids: CASTDRGNEQYF. CDR3 nucleotide sequence: TGTGCCAGTACAGACAGGGGGAACGAGCAGTACTTC.

The chain carries TRBV5-1 and TRBJ2-2; D perhaps matches TRBD1 (5 bases). Germline loops: CDR1 SGHRS, CDR2 YFSETQ. Trimming left V 0 bases short and J 0 bases short, with 12 bases between. The CDR3 sequence is 17 residues long. The CDR3, as DNA: TGCGCCAGCAGCTTGGCCACCAGGGTGCCGAACACCGGGGAGCTGTTTTTT. Translating gives CASSLATRVPNTGELFF. Filled out from reference TRBV5-1 and TRBJ2-2, the complete variable domain reads KAGVTQTPRYLIKTRGQQVTLSCSPISGHRSVSWYQQTPGQGLQFLFEYFSETQRNKGNFPGRFSGRQFSNSRSEMNVSTLELGDSALYLCASSLATRVPNTGELFFGEGSRLTVL.

The chain employs TRBV6-5 and TRBJ1-4; D remains unclear. Trimming took 10 bases from V and 8 from J, leaving 20 bases between them. The CDR3 covers 14 residues. Germline V CDR1 and CDR2: MNHEY, SVGAGI. CDR3 region: CATIGDSRGEKLFF. CDR3 in DNA: TGTGCCACAATCGGGGATTCGAGAGGAGAAAAACTGTTTTTT.